This T cell receptor beta chain was sequenced during a study of blood T cell repertoires in COVID-19. For the study at large: Nucleic acid was either cDNA or gDNA, and it came from T cells, B-cell-depleted T cells, or PBMCs.

Germline CDR1 GTSNPN, CDR2 SVGIG (reference sequence). This CDR3 is built from 13 residues. Trimming removed 2 bases from V and 4 bases from J; junction bases left unmatched: 3. Per the study methods: Reference gene primer amplification in the assay estimated nucleated cell counts. TCRdb's copy holds only in-frame clones and misses some; the assay was immunoSEQ multiplex PCR. The V and J calls and clone size come from that table; D and trimming were worked out from the DNA. The table shows some 250,000 clones, with about 83% occurring only once. The gene calls are TRBV30 and TRBJ1-1, with 8 bases fitting TRBD1. The TCR comes from a man in his forties or fifties with active or convalescent COVID-19. The specimen was peripheral blood. The CDR3 reads CAWSLQGVTEAFF. The CDR3 DNA reads TGTGCCTGGAGTCTACAGGGGGTCACTGAAGCTTTCTTT.